Each of the 19 T cell receptor beta chains below was sequenced from the same sample in a study of read filtering for tumor transcriptome and immune sequencing. The library was built from 400 to 500 ng RNA with molecular barcoded adaptors for alpha/delta and beta/gamma chains. MiXCR, applied by TCRdb to the reads, yields one record per CDR3 protein. The sample has tens of thousands of distinct CDR3 sequences, around 13% seen once. The sequencing sample was made of a population of CD138-negative cells sorted from bone marrow. The source is a donor at least 40 years old with multiple myeloma.

As to this clonotype: One end of the junction varies from germline; a read error may be responsible. This rearrangement joins TRBV28 to TRBJ1-2; D remains unclear. The germline gives CDR1 MDHEN, CDR2 SYDVKM. The CDR3 runs to 11 residues. CDR3 bases: TGTGCTAGCAGTTCAAACCATGGCTACACCTTC. As protein: CASSSNHGYTF.

Ten or more counts support this clonotype. The V and J genes are TRBV4-3 and TRBJ2-3; D uncertain. CDR1 and CDR2 from the germline V gene are LGHNA and YSLEER. The CDR3 consists of 13 residues. The V and J ends lost 0 bases and 7 bases respectively, with 8 bases between them. The CDR3, as DNA: TGCGCCAGCAGCCAAGATAGCCGAAATACGCAGTATTTT. Encoded protein: CASSQDSRNTQYF.

The chain employs TRBV20-1 and TRBJ1-6; D is ambiguous. CDR1 is DFQATT and CDR2 is SNEGSKA in the germline V gene (reference sequence). Trimming removed 7 bases at V and 3 bases at J, with 13 bases between. CDR3 size: 14 residues. DNA for the CDR3: TGCAGTGTTAACCGATTAATCTATAATTCACCCCTCCACTTT. Its protein is CSVNRLIYNSPLHF.

This clonotype was counted a few times. A far larger clone is a single base away, which makes a read error likely. J is TRBJ1-1 and V is TRBV5-4; D call uncertain. From germline, CDR1 is SGHNT and CDR2 YYREEE (reference sequence). The length of the CDR3 is 14 residues. The CDR3: CASSSRATNTEAFF. The CDR3 DNA sequence: TGCGCCAGCAGCTCCCGGGCAACGAACACTGAAGCTTTCTTT. The whole variable domain, filled in from reference TRBV5-4 and TRBJ1-1, reads ETGVTQSPTHLIKTRGQQVTLRCSSQSGHNTVSWYQQALGQGPQFIFQYYREEENGRGNFPPRFSGLQFPNYSSELNVNALELDDSALYLCASSSRATNTEAFFGQGTRLTVV.

This clonotype was counted a few times. The genes are TRBV7-9 and TRBJ1-1; D may be TRBD1 (5 bases). CDR3 length: 16 residues. V was pared by 4 bases and J by 0 bases, with 15 bases between. The V gene's germline CDR1 is SEHNR and CDR2 FQNEAQ (reference sequence). The CDR3 reads CASSSSKTVLNTEAFF. CDR3 bases: TGTGCCAGCAGCTCTTCTAAGACAGTGTTGAACACTGAAGCTTTCTTT.

This clonotype came up many times. CDR3 in DNA: TGCAGTGCTAGCGAACCCTCCTCAGGGGAGTACGAGCAGTACTTC. Translation: CSASEPSSGEYEQYF. This rearrangement joins TRBV20-1 to TRBJ2-7, with a tentative D call TRBD1 (6 bases). Germline V gives CDR1 DFQATT, CDR2 SNEGSKA (reference sequence). V lost 3 bases, J lost 4 bases, and 19 bases lay in between. The CDR3 consists of 15 residues.

V usage is TRBV5-1 and J usage is TRBJ2-3, with D possibly being TRBD1 (6 bases). Trimming took 2 bases from V and 5 from J, leaving 12 bases between them. The CDR3 contains 14 residues. Germline V CDR1 and CDR2: SGHRS, YFSETQ. The CDR3 region is CASSFGQGKDTQYF. CDR3 bases: TGCGCCAGCAGCTTTGGGCAGGGGAAAGATACGCAGTATTTT.

This clonotype was recorded at least ten times. This chain uses TRBV4-1 with TRBJ1-1; 9 nucleotides agree with TRBD1. The junction had 5 bases not matched to a gene; V was cut back by 1 base and J by 8 bases. The germline V gene has CDR1 MGHRA and CDR2 YSYEKL. The CDR3 has 14 residues. The CDR3 is CASSQGDRGREAFF. The CDR3 DNA reads TGCGCCAGCAGCCAAGGTGACAGGGGGAGGGAAGCTTTCTTT.

This clonotype appeared many times. CDR3 sequence reads: CSVDFRFGAQETQYF. The CDR3 nucleotides are TGCAGCGTTGATTTTAGATTTGGGGCTCAAGAGACCCAGTACTTC. The chain joins TRBV29-1 to TRBJ2-5; D is possibly TRBD1 (5 bases). The CDR3 loop spans 15 amino acids. The germline gives CDR1 SQVTM, CDR2 ANQGSEA. V shed 3 bases and J shed 2 bases, with 16 bases lying between them.

There are many counts of this clonotype. The chain has TRBV7-9 and TRBJ2-5; D unclear. V was pared by 5 bases and J by 2 bases, with 18 bases between. The CDR3 runs to 16 residues. Germline V gives CDR1 SEHNR, CDR2 FQNEAQ (reference sequence). The CDR3 reads CASSQQTGTLQETQYF. The CDR3 DNA reads TGTGCCAGCAGCCAGCAAACTGGAACACTTCAAGAGACCCAGTACTTC. Together with reference TRBV7-9 and TRBJ2-5, the CDR3 gives the full variable domain: DTGVSQNPRHKITKRGQNVTFRCDPISEHNRLYWYRQTLGQGPEFLTYFQNEAQLEKSRLLSDRFSAERPKGSFSTLEIQRTEQGDSAMYLCASSQQTGTLQETQYFGPGTRLLVL.

Many counts were recorded for this clonotype. V is TRBV2 and J is TRBJ1-1; D is unresolved. Germline CDR1 is SNHLY and CDR2 is FYNNEI. With 4 bases removed from V and 7 bases from J, the gap between germline ends came to 7 bases. CDR3 length equals 11 residues. DNA of the CDR3: TGTGCCAGCAGTGTTACAGATGAAGCTTTCTTT. It specifies CASSVTDEAFF.

In its sample, this clonotype was seen many times. This chain uses TRBV6-5 with TRBJ2-3, with D possibly being TRBD1 or TRBD2 (7 bases each). V was shortened by 6 bases and J by 4 bases, with 14 bases between the two germline ends. Germline V gives CDR1 MNHEY, CDR2 SVGAGI. This CDR3 spans 14 amino acids. CDR3: CASSRQGGADTQYF. The CDR3 bases are TGTGCCAGCAGCCGACAGGGAGGGGCAGATACGCAGTATTTT.

V and J are TRBV27 and TRBJ2-7; possible D gene TRBD1, 6 bases. The germline CDR1 and CDR2 sequences are MNHEY and SMNVEV (reference sequence). The CDR3 runs 13 residues. Trimming removed 3 bases from V and 9 bases from J, with 15 bases in between. CDR3 in amino acids: CASSFRTEWVQYF. The CDR3 DNA reads TGTGCCAGCAGTTTCCGGACAGAATGGGTGCAGTACTTC.

The sample holds many counts of this clonotype. An end of the junction does not agree with germline; a read error may underlie this. The V and J genes are TRBV29-1 and TRBJ2-5; 7 nucleotides line up with TRBD2. The CDR3 consists of 12 residues. From germline, CDR1 is SQVTM and CDR2 ANQGSEA. The CDR3 sequence: CSVEEAGETQYF. CDR3 nucleotides: TGCAGCGTCGAAGAAGCGGGGGAGACCCAGTACTTC.

A word on this clonotype: A far larger clone is only one base removed, so a read error is likely. The genes are TRBV7-8 and TRBJ2-1, with D perhaps matching TRBD1 (7 bases). This CDR3 contains 16 residues. Germline values: CDR1 SGHVS, CDR2 FQNEAQ. The CDR3 nucleotides read TGTGCCAGCAGCCCTCGCGGGACAGAGCCCTACAAGGAGCAGTTCTTC. It translates to CASSPRGTEPYKEQFF. The full variable domain, in which reference TRBV7-8 and TRBJ2-1 provide the parts outside the CDR3, is GAGVSQSPRYKVAKRGQDVALRCDPISGHVSLFWYQQALGQGPEFLTYFQNEAQLDKSGLPSDRFFAERPEGSVSTLKIQRTQQEDSAVYLCASSPRGTEPYKEQFFGPGTRLTVL.

This clonotype was seen only a few times. A much larger clonotype is one base distant, so this may be a read error. The chain links TRBV10-2 to TRBJ1-6; a possible D gene is TRBD1 (6 bases). CDR3 length: 15 amino acids. CDR1 is WSHSY and CDR2 is SAAADI in the germline V gene. CDR3 residues: CAISPDRRDNSPLHF. CDR3 coding DNA: TGTGCCATCAGTCCTGACAGGAGGGATAATTCACCCCTCCACTTT.

This clonotype was recorded many times. V is TRBV5-1 and J is TRBJ2-1; D might be TRBD1 (6 bases). The V end was cut by 4 bases, the J end by 10 bases, with 15 bases between. The CDR3 is made up of 13 amino acids. Looked up from germline, CDR1 is SGHRS and CDR2 is YFSETQ. CDR3 coding DNA: TGCGCCAGCAGCCCAGATACAGGGAGAGAGCAGTTCTTC. It encodes CASSPDTGREQFF. Combining the CDR3 with reference TRBV5-1 and TRBJ2-1 gives the whole variable domain KAGVTQTPRYLIKTRGQQVTLSCSPISGHRSVSWYQQTPGQGLQFLFEYFSETQRNKGNFPGRFSGRQFSNSRSEMNVSTLELGDSALYLCASSPDTGREQFFGPGTRLTVL.

This clonotype was observed many times. This sequence joins TRBV20-1 and TRBJ2-3, with 12 bases that match TRBD2. This CDR3 contains 13 residues. In germline, CDR1 is DFQATT, CDR2 SNEGSKA (reference sequence). V trimming: 6 bases; J trimming: 3 bases; junction bases outside the gene matches: 1. CDR3 in amino acids: CSALAGGTDTQYF. In DNA form, the CDR3 reads TGCAGTGCCCTAGCGGGGGGGACAGATACGCAGTATTTT.

For this clonotype: Since a far larger clone is one base different, this is likely a read error. J is TRBJ2-1 and V is TRBV7-3; weak D call: TRBD2 (6 bases). The germline gives CDR1 SGHTA, CDR2 FQGTGA. V was clipped by 1 base and J by 8 bases, with 9 bases between them. The CDR3 runs to 13 residues. CDR3 residues: CASSLRGGDEQFF. CDR3 in DNA: TGTGCCAGCAGCTTAAGGGGCGGGGATGAGCAGTTCTTC.